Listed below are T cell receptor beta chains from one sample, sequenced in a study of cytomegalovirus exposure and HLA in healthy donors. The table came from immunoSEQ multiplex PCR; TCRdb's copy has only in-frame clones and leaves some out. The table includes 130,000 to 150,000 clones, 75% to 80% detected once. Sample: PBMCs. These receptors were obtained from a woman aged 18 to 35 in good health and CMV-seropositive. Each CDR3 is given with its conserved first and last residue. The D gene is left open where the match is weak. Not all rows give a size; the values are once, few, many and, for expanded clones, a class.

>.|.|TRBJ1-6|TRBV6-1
TGTGCCAGCAGCCCGGGAAGTTTCAATTCACCCCTCCACTTT
CASSPGSFNSPLHF
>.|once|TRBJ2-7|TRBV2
TGTGCCAGCAGTGTACAGGCCTCCTACGAGCAGTACTTC
CASSVQASYEQYF
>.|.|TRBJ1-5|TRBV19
TGTGCAGCTGGTGGAGACAGTAGCAATCAGCCCCAGCATTTT
CAAGGDSSNQPQHF
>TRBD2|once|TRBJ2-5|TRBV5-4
TGTGCCAGCAGTCTGGGGACTACAGAGACCCAGTACTTC
CASSLGTTETQYF
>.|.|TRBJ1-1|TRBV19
TGTGCCAGTAGTTCTCGACAGTCCATGAACACTGAAGCTTTCTTT
CASSSRQSMNTEAFF
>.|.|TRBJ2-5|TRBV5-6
TGTGCCAGCAGCTTGACCGACTGGGAGACCCAGTACTTC
CASSLTDWETQYF
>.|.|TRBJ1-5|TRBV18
TGTGCCAGCTCACCTTCCGGGGGCAATCAGCCCCAGCATTTT
CASSPSGGNQPQHF
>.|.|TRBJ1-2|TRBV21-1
TGTGCCAGCAGCAAAGCATACAGTAACTATGGCTACACCTTC
CASSKAYSNYGYTF
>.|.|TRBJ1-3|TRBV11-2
TGTGCCAGCAGCTTAGGGACAGACCCTGGAAACACCATATATTTT
CASSLGTDPGNTIYF
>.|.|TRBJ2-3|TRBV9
TGTGCCAGCAGCGTAGGGCTCACAGATACGCAGTATTTT
CASSVGLTDTQYF
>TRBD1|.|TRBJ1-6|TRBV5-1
TGCGCCAGCAGCTTTGCAGTGGGCGACAGGGGGCGTTCACCCCTCCACTTT
CASSFAVGDRGRSPLHF
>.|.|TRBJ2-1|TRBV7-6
TGTGCCAGCAGCTTTTCCGGGCAGGGCTACAATGAGCAGTTCTTC
CASSFSGQGYNEQFF
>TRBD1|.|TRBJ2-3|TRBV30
TGTGCCTGGTCCCGGGACAGCTACACAGATACGCAGTATTTT
CAWSRDSYTDTQYF
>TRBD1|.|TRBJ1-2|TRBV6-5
TGTGCCAGCAGTTTGAGGACAGGTGGACATAACTATGGCTACACCTTC
CASSLRTGGHNYGYTF
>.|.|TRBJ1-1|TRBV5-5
TGTGCCAGCAGCCCGGGGGGGCGCGCGAACACTGAAGCTTTCTTT
CASSPGGRANTEAFF
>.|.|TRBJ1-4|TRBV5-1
TGCGCCAGCAGCCGGAAGCCAGGGCGAAGTGAAAAACTGTTTTTT
CASSRKPGRSEKLFF
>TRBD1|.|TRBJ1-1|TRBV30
TGTGCCTGGAAGGGACAGGGGGCTTTGAACACTGAAGCTTTCTTT
CAWKGQGALNTEAFF
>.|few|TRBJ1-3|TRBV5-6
TGTGCCAGCAGCTCGGCTAGAGGGCACGGAAACACCATATATTTT
CASSSARGHGNTIYF
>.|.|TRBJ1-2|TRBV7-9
TGTGCCAGCAGCTTAAACCTGGAGTACTATGGCTACACCTTC
CASSLNLEYYGYTF
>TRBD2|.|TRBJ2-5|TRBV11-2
TGTGCCAGCAGCTCCCTGGTGGGGACTAGCGGGGTTGGGGAGACCCAGTACTTC
CASSSLVGTSGVGETQYF